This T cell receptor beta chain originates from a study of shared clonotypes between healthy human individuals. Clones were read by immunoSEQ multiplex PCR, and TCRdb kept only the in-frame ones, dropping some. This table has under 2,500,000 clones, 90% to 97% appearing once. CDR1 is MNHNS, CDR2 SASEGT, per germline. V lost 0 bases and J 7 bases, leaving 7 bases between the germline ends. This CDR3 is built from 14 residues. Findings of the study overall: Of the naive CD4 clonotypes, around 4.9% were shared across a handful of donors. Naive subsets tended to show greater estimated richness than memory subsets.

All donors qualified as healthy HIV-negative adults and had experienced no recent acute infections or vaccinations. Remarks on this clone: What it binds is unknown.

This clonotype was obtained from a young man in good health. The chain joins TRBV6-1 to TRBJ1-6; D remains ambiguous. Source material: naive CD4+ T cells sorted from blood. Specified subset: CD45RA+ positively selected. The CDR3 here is CASSEALGNSPLHF. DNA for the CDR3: TGTGCCAGCAGTGAAGCGCTTGGCAATTCACCCCTCCACTTT.